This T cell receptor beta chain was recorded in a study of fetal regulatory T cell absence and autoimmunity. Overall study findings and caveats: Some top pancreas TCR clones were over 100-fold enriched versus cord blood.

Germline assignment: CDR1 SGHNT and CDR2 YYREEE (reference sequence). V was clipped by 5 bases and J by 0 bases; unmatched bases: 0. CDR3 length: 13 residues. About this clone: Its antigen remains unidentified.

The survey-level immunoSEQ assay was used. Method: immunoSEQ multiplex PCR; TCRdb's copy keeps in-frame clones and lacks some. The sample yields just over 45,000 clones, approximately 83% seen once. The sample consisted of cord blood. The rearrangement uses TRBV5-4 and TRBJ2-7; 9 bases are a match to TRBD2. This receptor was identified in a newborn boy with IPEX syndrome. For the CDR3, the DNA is TGTGCCAGCAGACTAGCGGGCTCCTACGAGCAGTACTTC. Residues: CASRLAGSYEQYF.